The 30 T cell receptor beta chains below were found in one sample sequenced in a study of technical replicates of blood from a handful of donors. Profiling relied on immunoSEQ multiplex PCR, and the TCRdb table lists in-frame clones only, not all of them. Counted here are over 50,000 clones, approximately 84% occurring once; the ten biggest clones make up approximately 4.8%. The sample comprised PBMCs. The receptor source for this set is a human donor in good health. Some clones in this sample may be carry-over from other donors' samples.

The V call is TRBV30, the J call TRBJ2-1; 15 bases map to TRBD2. Looked up from germline, CDR1 is GTSNPN and CDR2 is SVGIG (reference sequence). J lost 15 bases, V lost 2 bases, and 8 bases had no gene match. This CDR3 region has 14 residues. The CDR3: CAWSNPGLAGGTFF. The CDR3 DNA sequence: TGTGCCTGGAGTAACCCGGGACTAGCGGGAGGTACGTTCTTC.

This CDR3 reads CASSLVASTDTQYF. CDR3 nucleotide sequence: TGTGCCAGCAGCTTAGTAGCTAGCACAGATACGCAGTATTTT. This chain links TRBV7-9 with TRBJ2-3; unclear D gene. Germline V gene data show CDR1 as SEHNR and CDR2 as FQNEAQ (reference sequence). V was shortened by 1 base and J by 0 bases, with 5 bases between the two germline ends. The CDR3 consists of 14 residues.

DNA for the CDR3: TGTGCCAGCAGTTTAGAGGGTGGGGTTGAGCAGTTCTTC. Amino acids: CASSLEGGVEQFF. This chain links TRBV27 with TRBJ2-1, with D perhaps matching TRBD2 (5 bases). The germline V gene has CDR1 MNHEY and CDR2 SMNVEV (reference sequence). The CDR3 runs to 13 residues. With 2 bases removed from V and 9 bases from J, the gap between germline ends came to 11 bases.

The rearrangement uses TRBV10-3 and TRBJ2-7, with D maybe TRBD1 (6 bases). Per the germline V gene, CDR1 is ENHRY and CDR2 is SYGVKD. The CDR3 is 12 amino acids. V was cut by 10 bases and J by 3 bases, with 13 bases left in between. CDR3 residues: CATRQERYEQYF. CDR3 nucleotides: TGTGCCACGCGACAGGAACGCTACGAGCAGTACTTC.

This chain uses TRBV7-9 with TRBJ1-3; no reliable D call. Trimming removed 5 bases from V and 1 base from J, with 6 bases in between. Germline-derived CDR1 and CDR2 are SEHNR and FQNEAQ (reference sequence). CDR3 size: 13 residues. CDR3 amino acids: CASSLTSGNTIYF. The CDR3 DNA follows: TGTGCCAGCAGCCTAACGTCTGGAAACACCATATATTTT.

The chain uses TRBV5-4 and TRBJ2-3; 11 bases align to TRBD2. The CDR3 contains 17 residues. Trimming removed 1 base from V and 4 bases from J; junction bases left unmatched: 8. The germline CDR1 and CDR2 sequences are SGHNT and YYREEE (reference sequence). The chain's CDR3 is CASSLMASGGFSDTQYF. The CDR3 DNA reads TGTGCCAGCAGCTTGATGGCTAGCGGGGGGTTCTCAGATACGCAGTATTTT. The variable domain in full, with the rest retrieved from reference TRBV5-4 and TRBJ2-3, is ETGVTQSPTHLIKTRGQQVTLRCSSQSGHNTVSWYQQALGQGPQFIFQYYREEENGRGNFPPRFSGLQFPNYSSELNVNALELDDSALYLCASSLMASGGFSDTQYFGPGTRLTVL.

V usage is TRBV19 and J usage is TRBJ1-1; 8 nucleotides align to TRBD1. The V gene's germline CDR1 is LNHDA and CDR2 SQIVND (reference sequence). Trimming cost V 3 bases and J 5 bases; bases outside gene matches: 8. CDR3 length equals 15 residues. CDR3 bases: TGTGCCAGTAGTATTACAGGGGGAGGAGGAACTGAAGCTTTCTTT. It translates to CASSITGGGGTEAFF.

The chain is built from TRBV11-2 and TRBJ1-2; a weak D match, TRBD1 (5 bases). CDR3 size: 14 residues. Per germline, CDR1 SGHAT and CDR2 FQNNGV. V lost 4 bases, J lost 4 bases, and 13 bases lay in between. CDR3 amino acids: CASSSIRVAYGYTF. The CDR3 coding sequence is TGTGCCAGCAGCTCTATCAGGGTGGCCTATGGCTACACCTTC. The full variable domain, in which reference TRBV11-2 and TRBJ1-2 provide the parts outside the CDR3, is EAGVAQSPRYKIIEKRQSVAFWCNPISGHATLYWYQQILGQGPKLLIQFQNNGVVDDSQLPKDRFSAERLKGVDSTLKIQPAKLEDSAVYLCASSSIRVAYGYTFGSGTRLTVV.

The chain carries TRBV7-2 and TRBJ2-3; D unresolved. This CDR3 comprises 14 residues. Looked up from germline, CDR1 is SGHTA and CDR2 is FQGNSA. V lost 5 bases to trimming and J lost 3 bases, with 12 bases between them. This CDR3 reads CASSPDFGTDTQYF. The CDR3 DNA sequence: TGTGCCAGCAGCCCCGACTTTGGGACAGATACGCAGTATTTT.

V is TRBV5-1 and J is TRBJ2-5; tentative D call: TRBD1 (6 bases). Germline loops: CDR1 SGHRS, CDR2 YFSETQ. Deletions cut 3 bases from V and 1 base from J, with 10 bases between. This CDR3 is built from 14 residues. This CDR3 reads CASSWGTPQETQYF. The CDR3, as DNA: TGCGCCAGCAGCTGGGGGACACCCCAAGAGACCCAGTACTTC. The whole variable domain, remainder taken from reference TRBV5-1 and TRBJ2-5, is KAGVTQTPRYLIKTRGQQVTLSCSPISGHRSVSWYQQTPGQGLQFLFEYFSETQRNKGNFPGRFSGRQFSNSRSEMNVSTLELGDSALYLCASSWGTPQETQYFGPGTRLLVL.

The V call is TRBV7-8, the J call TRBJ1-1; TRBD1 is a possible D gene (6 bases). The length of the CDR3 is 16 residues. CDR1 is SGHVS and CDR2 is FQNEAQ in the germline V gene. The germline V and J ends were trimmed by 4 bases and 2 bases, with 17 bases remaining between them. The CDR3 reads CASSSDKGGFNTEAFF. As DNA, the CDR3 is TGTGCCAGCAGCTCAGATAAGGGGGGGTTTAACACTGAAGCTTTCTTT.

This clone has only one observation. This chain connects TRBV15 to TRBJ1-3; the D gene is possibly TRBD1 (6 bases). Trimming shortened V by 5 bases and J by 1 base, and 9 bases separated the two germline ends. The CDR3 is made up of 14 amino acids. Per germline, CDR1 LNHNV and CDR2 YYDKDF (reference sequence). CDR3 nucleotides: TGTGCCACCAGCGGAGGACAGTCTGGAAACACCATATATTTT. As protein: CATSGGQSGNTIYF.

This rearrangement joins TRBV4-3 to TRBJ2-1; 10 bases line up with TRBD2. The CDR3 length is 16 residues. J gave up 2 bases and V 3 bases, and 4 bases lay outside the gene matches. CDR1 is LGHNA, CDR2 YSLEER, per germline. This CDR3 is CASSHGAGGTYNEQFF. The CDR3 coding sequence is TGCGCCAGCAGCCACGGAGCGGGAGGGACCTACAATGAGCAGTTCTTC.

This sequence joins TRBV30 and TRBJ2-7; 12 bases agree with TRBD2. Germline CDR1 reads GTSNPN; CDR2 reads SVGIG (reference sequence). Trimming cost V 3 bases and J 9 bases; bases outside gene matches: 6. This CDR3 spans 13 amino acids. DNA of the CDR3: TGTGCCTGGAGAGAGACTAGCGGGAGTCGGCAGTACTTC. Its protein product is CAWRETSGSRQYF.

This clone appeared a few times. The chain combines TRBV5-5 with TRBJ1-1, with 10 bases matching TRBD1. Germline V CDR1 and CDR2: SGHKS, YYEKEE (reference sequence). V was clipped by 3 bases and J by 5 bases; unmatched bases: 7. CDR3 length: 15 residues. The chain's CDR3 is CASSSDRGSRTEAFF. CDR3 coding DNA: TGTGCCAGCAGCTCGGACAGGGGGTCCAGGACTGAAGCTTTCTTT.

This clone has just a few counts. The chain couples TRBV6-5 to TRBJ2-7; 7 bases are shared with TRBD2. The CDR3 is 15 amino acids. V lost 0 bases, J lost 3 bases, and 5 bases stayed unmatched. Per the germline V gene, CDR1 is MNHEY and CDR2 is SVGAGI. CDR3 residues: CASSYSGGSGYEQYF. In DNA form, the CDR3 reads TGTGCCAGCAGTTACTCGGGCGGGAGTGGCTACGAGCAGTACTTC.

This chain links TRBV4-1 with TRBJ1-2; TRBD1 aligns across 11 bases. Germline CDR1 and CDR2: MGHRA and YSYEKL. This CDR3 has 14 amino acids. The trim removed 1 base at V and 8 bases at J, leaving 3 bases unmatched. In DNA form, the CDR3 reads TGCGCCAGCAGCCAAGGGGACAGGGGGGACGGCTACACCTTC. As protein: CASSQGDRGDGYTF.

This chain uses TRBV2 with TRBJ2-7; 10 positions agree with TRBD2. The CDR3 extends over 17 amino acids. Germline values: CDR1 SNHLY, CDR2 FYNNEI. The V segment lost 5 bases and the J segment 6 bases; nucleotides outside the gene matches: 16. The CDR3, as DNA: TGTGCCAGCAGTCGATCCTCTAGCGGGAGAAGGGCGCGCGAGCAGTACTTC. It is translated as CASSRSSSGRRAREQYF.

This clone showed up just once. The chain carries TRBV19 and TRBJ2-7, with D uncertain. V lost 3 bases and J lost 5, with 14 bases in between. The CDR3 is 14 residues long. From germline, CDR1 is LNHDA and CDR2 SQIVND (reference sequence). The CDR3 reads CASSIGHLGHEQYF. The CDR3 region has the DNA TGTGCCAGTAGTATTGGCCATCTTGGGCACGAGCAGTACTTC.

CDR3 sequence: CASSFSGTTSTEQYF. In DNA form, the CDR3 reads TGTGCCAGCAGCTTTTCCGGGACAACCTCTACGGAGCAGTACTTC. This chain connects TRBV11-2 to TRBJ2-7; tentative D call: TRBD1 (6 bases). CDR3 length: 15 amino acids. Germline values: CDR1 SGHAT, CDR2 FQNNGV. V gave up 3 bases and J gave up 7 bases, with 19 bases separating them.

This rearrangement joins TRBV11-2 to TRBJ1-2, with 10 bases matching TRBD1. Losses at the gene ends were 5 bases for V and 5 bases for J; bases not matched to a gene: 8. Germline lookup yields CDR1 SGHAT and CDR2 FQNNGV. CDR3 length equals 15 residues. This chain's CDR3 is CASSLGAGQGYGYTF. The DNA of the CDR3 is TGTGCCAGCAGCCTCGGGGCGGGACAGGGGTATGGCTACACCTTC. Full variable domain (outside the CDR3, taken from reference TRBV11-2 and TRBJ1-2): EAGVAQSPRYKIIEKRQSVAFWCNPISGHATLYWYQQILGQGPKLLIQFQNNGVVDDSQLPKDRFSAERLKGVDSTLKIQPAKLEDSAVYLCASSLGAGQGYGYTFGSGTRLTVV.

J is TRBJ1-1 and V is TRBV6-6; 7 bases are a match to TRBD1. The J segment lost 3 bases and the V segment lost 6 bases, leaving 10 bases of the junction unmatched. The CDR3 loop spans 15 amino acids. Germline CDR1 and CDR2: MNHNY and SVGAGI (reference sequence). The CDR3, as DNA: TGTGCCAGCAGCCGTTTTGGACAGGCGGACACTGAAGCTTTCTTT. Translation: CASSRFGQADTEAFF.

The genes are TRBV11-2 and TRBJ2-3, with D possibly matching TRBD1 (6 bases). Germline lookup yields CDR1 SGHAT and CDR2 FQNNGV. Between the trimmed V and J ends, which lost 3 bases and 6 bases, there was a span of 10 bases. CDR3 length: 13 amino acids. The DNA for the CDR3 is TGTGCCAGCAGCTTCAACCAGGGGGATACGCAGTATTTT. It codes for CASSFNQGDTQYF.

The rearrangement links TRBV29-1 to TRBJ2-1, with a weak D call TRBD1 (6 bases). The germline V gene encodes CDR1 SQVTM and CDR2 ANQGSEA. Trimming cost V 6 bases and J 2 bases, with 14 bases left between them. CDR3 length equals 14 residues. CDR3 DNA sequence: TGCAGCGTCCAGAAGGGGGTCGCCTACAATGAGCAGTTCTTC. This codes for CSVQKGVAYNEQFF.

The V and J genes are TRBV7-9 and TRBJ1-4, with 7 bases identical to TRBD1. Germline V CDR1 and CDR2: SEHNR, FQNEAQ (reference sequence). This CDR3 spans 14 amino acids. Germline trimming cut 5 bases from V and 6 bases from J; bases unmatched to any gene: 6. DNA for the CDR3: TGTGCCAGCAGCCTGGGGACAGCTCATGAAAAACTGTTTTTT. Translated: CASSLGTAHEKLFF. Full variable domain (remainder filled in from reference TRBV7-9 and TRBJ1-4): DTGVSQNPRHKITKRGQNVTFRCDPISEHNRLYWYRQTLGQGPEFLTYFQNEAQLEKSRLLSDRFSAERPKGSFSTLEIQRTEQGDSAMYLCASSLGTAHEKLFFGSGTQLSVL.

The chain carries TRBV2 and TRBJ2-7; a weak D match, TRBD2 (6 bases). Germline loops: CDR1 SNHLY, CDR2 FYNNEI. V shed 10 bases and J shed 4 bases, with 20 bases lying between them. This CDR3 has 14 amino acids. In nucleotides, the CDR3 is TGTGCCACCCGACGGGAGACGGGGCCATACGAGCAGTACTTC. This encodes CATRRETGPYEQYF.

This chain joins TRBV6-4 and TRBJ2-3; 12 bases map to TRBD2. Trimming cost V 4 bases and J 4 bases; bases outside gene matches: 0. CDR3 size: 14 residues. From germline, CDR1 is MRHNA and CDR2 SNTAGT. CDR3 amino acids: CASSGTSGADTQYF. CDR3 sequence (DNA): TGTGCCAGCAGTGGGACTAGCGGGGCAGATACGCAGTATTTT.

J is TRBJ2-1 and V is TRBV4-2, with D maybe TRBD2 (6 bases). The CDR3 loop spans 16 amino acids. Per germline, CDR1 LGHNA and CDR2 YNFKEQ. V was clipped by 5 bases and J by 2 bases, with 16 bases between them. The CDR3 DNA is TGTGCCAGCAGCGCCTACGAGGGAGGTACCTACAATGAGCAGTTCTTC. This sequence encodes CASSAYEGGTYNEQFF.

The chain employs TRBV7-2 and TRBJ1-1, with D uncertain. The CDR3 loop spans 15 amino acids. CDR1 SGHTA and CDR2 FQGNSA come from the germline V gene. With 5 bases removed from V and 5 bases from J, the gap between germline ends came to 18 bases. The CDR3 DNA reads as TGTGCCAGCAGCCCAAGCCTAACTCGGAGGACTGAAGCTTTCTTT. Translated: CASSPSLTRRTEAFF.

This chain connects TRBV5-4 to TRBJ2-1, with D perhaps TRBD2 (7 bases). Trimming took 4 bases from V and 8 from J, leaving 31 bases between them. Germline assignment: CDR1 SGHNT and CDR2 YYREEE (reference sequence). The length of the CDR3 is 19 residues. CDR3: CASSNPNGGRHNMLDEQFF. The CDR3, as DNA: TGTGCCAGCAGCAACCCTAACGGGGGGCGCCACAACATGCTCGATGAGCAGTTCTTC.